This T cell receptor (beta chain) was observed in a study of blood T cell repertoires in COVID-19. Study at large: The cDNA or gDNA used as material had been derived from T cells, B-cell-depleted T cells, or PBMCs.

The CDR3 contains 13 residues. The germline V and J ends were trimmed by 3 bases and 6 bases, with 12 bases remaining between them. CDR1 and CDR2 from the germline V gene are MNHEY and SMNVEV (reference sequence). The table came from immunoSEQ multiplex PCR; TCRdb's copy has only in-frame clones and leaves some out. The repertoire holds about 52,000 clones, with 86% as singletons. Sequencing used peripheral blood. The sequence came from an elderly woman with acute or convalescent COVID-19. The chain is built from TRBV27 and TRBJ2-7; the D gene is possibly TRBD1 (6 bases). The CDR3 DNA reads TGTGCCAGCAGTTTGGGTCAGGGGCTCGAGCAGTACTTC. Protein: CASSLGQGLEQYF.